These 27 T cell receptor beta chains were all obtained from the same sample, sequenced in a study of shared clonotypes between healthy human individuals. Profiled with immunoSEQ multiplex PCR; TCRdb holds only in-frame clones, not every one. The profile shows 550,000 to 850,000 clones, approximately 79% of them singletons. Sequences were obtained from memory CD4+ T cells sorted from blood. Subset meaning: CD45RA-negative fraction. The receptor set was obtained from a woman aged 25 to 39 in good health.

This clone was observed many times. The V and J genes are TRBV18 and TRBJ2-7, with 8 bases lining up with TRBD2. The CDR3 length is 15 residues. Looked up from germline, CDR1 is KGHSH and CDR2 is LQKENI. The J segment lost 3 bases and the V segment lost 8 bases, leaving 12 bases of the junction unmatched. CDR3 sequence reads: CASGLMASGYYEQYF. The CDR3 region has the DNA TGTGCCAGCGGCCTGATGGCTAGCGGGTACTACGAGCAGTACTTC.

Regarding this clone: This sequence may be a read error, since a much larger clone differs from it by one base. This chain joins TRBV5-1 and TRBJ2-3, with D perhaps matching TRBD1 (5 bases). CDR1 and CDR2 (germline): SGHRS, YFSETQ. The CDR3 loop spans 15 amino acids. Trimming took off 0 bases at V and 4 bases at J, with 12 bases between the two ends. CDR3 DNA: TGCGCCAGCAGCTTGGAGCCAGGGTTGGCAGATACGCAGTATTTT. Translated: CASSLEPGLADTQYF.

The rearrangement links TRBV5-1 to TRBJ2-7; D perhaps matches TRBD1 (5 bases). The V gene lost 9 bases and the J gene lost 5 bases, with 18 bases spanning the gap. CDR1 is SGHRS, CDR2 YFSETQ, per germline. The CDR3 has 13 residues. The CDR3 coding sequence is TGCGCCACTACGCAGGGAAATGGTAACGAGCAGTACTTC. Protein: CATTQGNGNEQYF.

The chain uses TRBV25-1 and TRBJ2-2; 10 nucleotides match TRBD1. This CDR3 contains 15 residues. J lost 6 bases, V lost 5 bases, and 6 bases had no gene match. Germline values: CDR1 MGHDK, CDR2 SYGVNS. CDR3 coding DNA: TGTGCCAGCAGTCCCCGGACAGGGGGGCCCGGGGAGCTGTTTTTT. The encoded protein is CASSPRTGGPGELFF.

The V and J genes are TRBV11-2 and TRBJ2-2, with TRBD2 matching 15 bases. V shed 5 bases and J 5 bases; nucleotides not matched to a gene: 3. This CDR3 has 16 amino acids. Germline CDR1 reads SGHAT; CDR2 reads FQNNGV. CDR3: CASSRGLAGGTGELFF. The CDR3 region has the DNA TGTGCCAGCAGCAGAGGACTAGCGGGAGGGACCGGGGAGCTGTTTTTT. Filled out from reference TRBV11-2 and TRBJ2-2, the complete variable domain reads EAGVAQSPRYKIIEKRQSVAFWCNPISGHATLYWYQQILGQGPKLLIQFQNNGVVDDSQLPKDRFSAERLKGVDSTLKIQPAKLEDSAVYLCASSRGLAGGTGELFFGEGSRLTVL.

This clone was seen only a few times. The V and J genes are TRBV5-6 and TRBJ1-2; possible D gene TRBD1, 5 bases. V was shortened by 5 bases and J by 3 bases, with 11 bases between the two germline ends. The CDR3 length is 13 residues. Germline assignment: CDR1 SGHDT and CDR2 YYEEEE. CDR3: CASRRDRDYGYTF. The DNA of the CDR3 is TGTGCCAGCAGACGCGACAGAGACTATGGCTACACCTTC. The variable domain in full, with the rest retrieved from reference TRBV5-6 and TRBJ1-2, is DAGVTQSPTHLIKTRGQQVTLRCSPKSGHDTVSWYQQALGQGPQFIFQYYEEEERQRGNFPDRFSGHQFPNYSSELNVNALLLGDSALYLCASRRDRDYGYTFGSGTRLTVV.

The gene calls are TRBV9 and TRBJ2-7, with 11 bases lining up with TRBD2. Germline V CDR1 and CDR2: SGDLS, YYNGEE. The V gene end was trimmed by 1 base and the J gene end by 6 bases; junction bases not matched to a gene: 3. The CDR3 covers 14 residues. In DNA form, the CDR3 reads TGTGCCAGCAGCGTAACTAGCGGGAGTCGCGAGCAGTACTTC. Protein product: CASSVTSGSREQYF.

Only one count was recorded for this clone. The rearrangement joins TRBV18 to TRBJ2-7, with 11 bases that match TRBD1. The CDR3 spans 14 residues. The trim removed 1 base at V and 5 bases at J, leaving 1 base unmatched. Looked up from germline, CDR1 is KGHSH and CDR2 is LQKENI. Here the CDR3 reads CASSPQGQGDEQYF. CDR3 coding DNA: TGTGCCAGCTCACCACAGGGACAGGGGGACGAGCAGTACTTC. Looking up the rest from reference TRBV18 and TRBJ2-7 gives the full variable domain: NAGVMQNPRHLVRRRGQEARLRCSPMKGHSHVYWYRQLPEEGLKFMVYLQKENIIDESGMPKERFSAEFPKEGPSILRIQQVVRGDSAAYFCASSPQGQGDEQYFGPGTRLTVT.

This chain links TRBV5-4 with TRBJ1-1; D uncertain. Germline V gene lookup returns CDR1 SGHNT and CDR2 YYREEE (reference sequence). The CDR3 consists of 14 residues. Between the trimmed V and J ends, which lost 2 bases and 0 bases, there was a span of 8 bases. The CDR3 spells CASSFSRMNTEAFF. CDR3 in DNA: TGTGCCAGCAGCTTCTCCCGAATGAACACTGAAGCTTTCTTT.

V and J are TRBV7-2 and TRBJ1-2; no clear D. The germline V gene encodes CDR1 SGHTA and CDR2 FQGNSA. The CDR3 is 14 amino acids. Trimming removed 4 bases at V and 6 bases at J, with 15 bases between. The CDR3 loop reads CASSSPGPLNGYTF. CDR3 nucleotide sequence: TGTGCCAGCAGCTCTCCAGGCCCCCTAAATGGCTACACCTTC. The variable domain in full, with the rest retrieved from reference TRBV7-2 and TRBJ1-2, is GAGVSQSPSNKVTEKGKDVELRCDPISGHTALYWYRQSLGQGLEFLIYFQGNSAPDKSGLPSDRFSAERTGGSVSTLTIQRTQQEDSAVYLCASSSPGPLNGYTFGSGTRLTVV.

The rearrangement uses TRBV5-1 and TRBJ2-2; possible D gene TRBD1, 6 bases. Germline-derived CDR1 and CDR2 are SGHRS and YFSETQ. V lost 0 bases and J 6 bases, leaving 9 bases between the germline ends. This CDR3 region has 14 residues. CDR3 loop: CASSLGQEAGELFF. The CDR3 DNA is TGCGCCAGCAGCTTGGGACAGGAAGCCGGGGAGCTGTTTTTT.

There are a few counts of this clone. In this CDR3 the conserved last residue, phenylalanine or tryptophan, is missing, so a read error is likely. Because the CDR3's place on the DNA is in doubt, the DNA is left out and the CDR3 is given as listed by TCRdb. The sample has other DNA sequences that encode this CDR3 too. The chain has TRBV2 and TRBJ1-1; no check of the table's D call, TRBD1, against the DNA was made. Termini included, the CDR3 measures 13 amino acids. Germline V CDR1 and CDR2: SNHLY, FYNNEI. CDR3: CASSEADRGQPCS.

This chain connects TRBV9 to TRBJ2-1; D remains unclear. The CDR3 is 14 residues long. The germline V and J ends were trimmed by 3 bases and 7 bases, with 14 bases remaining between them. The germline gives CDR1 SGDLS, CDR2 YYNGEE. The CDR3 sequence is CASSAHSLPNEQFF. CDR3 in DNA: TGTGCCAGCAGCGCCCATTCGCTCCCGAATGAGCAGTTCTTC.

The V and J genes are TRBV4-2 and TRBJ2-5, with a tentative D call TRBD1 (6 bases). The J call could be wrong; TRBJ2-7 is a better fit for the DNA end. The CDR3 contains 14 residues. CDR1 is LGHNA and CDR2 is YNFKEQ in the germline V gene. CDR3 sequence reads: CASSQRTATLEQYF. The CDR3 bases are TGTGCCAGCAGCCAACGGACAGCCACGCTCGAGCAGTACTTC.

This rearrangement joins TRBV5-1 to TRBJ2-1, with 7 bases that match TRBD2. The CDR3 contains 15 residues. With V trimmed by 3 bases and J by 8 bases, 11 bases remained unmatched. Germline values: CDR1 SGHRS, CDR2 YFSETQ. CDR3 DNA sequence: TGCGCCAGCAGCTCCGGGACTCAGCGGGGTGATGAGCAGTTCTTC. It is translated as CASSSGTQRGDEQFF.

This clone has a handful of counts. Other nucleotide sequences in the sample specify the same CDR3. J is TRBJ2-1 and V is TRBV7-2; 7 bases map to TRBD2. CDR1 is SGHTA, CDR2 FQGNSA, per germline. This CDR3 comprises 15 residues. With V trimmed by 2 bases and J by 1 base, 2 bases remained unmatched. CDR3 loop: CASSLQRDSYNEQFF. CDR3 nucleotides: TGTGCCAGCAGCTTACAGCGGGATTCCTACAATGAGCAGTTCTTC.

In this sample, this clone turned up a few times. The V gene is TRBV7-9, the J gene TRBJ1-3; D remains unclear. This CDR3 region has 14 residues. The germline CDR1 and CDR2 sequences are SEHNR and FQNEAQ (reference sequence). V dropped 5 bases and J dropped 3 bases, with 11 bases sitting between them. The CDR3 reads CASSPRTIGNTIYF. The CDR3 coding sequence is TGTGCCAGCAGCCCCAGGACGATTGGAAACACCATATATTTT.

The rearrangement uses TRBV29-1 and TRBJ1-2; no reliable D call. The CDR3 spans 15 residues. The V end was cut by 5 bases, the J end by 3 bases, with 19 bases between. The germline CDR1 and CDR2 sequences are SQVTM and ANQGSEA. CDR3 sequence: CSVRVQSENYYGYTF. The CDR3 nucleotides read TGCAGCGTTCGCGTCCAATCAGAGAACTACTATGGCTACACCTTC.

This sequence joins TRBV5-1 and TRBJ2-5; the D is unclear. The germline V and J ends were trimmed by 0 bases and 5 bases, with 17 bases remaining between them. Germline CDR1 is SGHRS and CDR2 is YFSETQ. The CDR3 loop spans 16 amino acids. The CDR3 nucleotides read TGCGCCAGCAGCTTGGTTCCAGGTTCCATGAGGGAGACCCAGTACTTC. It specifies CASSLVPGSMRETQYF.

About this clone: This sample also contains other DNA sequences that code for the same CDR3. V is TRBV28 and J is TRBJ2-7; D gene ambiguous. Germline CDR1 and CDR2: MDHEN and SYDVKM. CDR3 length: 12 residues. The V end lost 6 bases, the J end lost 2 bases, and 8 bases lay between the germline ends. CDR3 coding DNA: TGTGCCAGCAGACCCGGCCCCTACGAGCAGTACTTC. Amino acid sequence: CASRPGPYEQYF.

This sequence joins TRBV6-1 and TRBJ2-6; D is uncertain. Germline values: CDR1 MNHNS, CDR2 SASEGT. This CDR3 has 14 residues. Trimming cost V 1 base and J 3 bases, with 4 bases left between them. The CDR3 DNA is TGTGCCAGCAGTGAAGGACTTGGGGCCAACGTCCTGACTTTC. Protein: CASSEGLGANVLTF.

CDR3 sequence reads: CASSPIDFRAGTDTQYF. CDR3 nucleotides: TGTGCCAGCTCACCAATCGATTTCAGGGCCGGGACAGATACGCAGTATTTT. V usage is TRBV18 and J usage is TRBJ2-3, with D possibly being TRBD1 (5 bases). V lost 2 bases, J lost 3 bases, and 18 bases lay in between. Germline CDR1 and CDR2: KGHSH and LQKENI. This CDR3 has 17 residues. Filled out from reference TRBV18 and TRBJ2-3, the complete variable domain reads NAGVMQNPRHLVRRRGQEARLRCSPMKGHSHVYWYRQLPEEGLKFMVYLQKENIIDESGMPKERFSAEFPKEGPSILRIQQVVRGDSAAYFCASSPIDFRAGTDTQYFGPGTRLTVL.

The sample holds a few counts of this clone. The rearrangement uses TRBV5-1 and TRBJ2-7, with 10 bases matching TRBD2. Germline V lookup: CDR1 SGHRS, CDR2 YFSETQ. V was pared by 3 bases and J by 5 bases, with 14 bases of the junction left unmatched. The CDR3 has 17 amino acids. Written as DNA, the CDR3 is TGCGCCAGCAGCTGGGGACTAGCGAGACCCGTGGGCGACGAGCAGTACTTC. Protein sequence: CASSWGLARPVGDEQYF.

The chain employs TRBV19 and TRBJ2-6; tentatively, D is TRBD1 (6 bases). From germline, CDR1 is LNHDA and CDR2 SQIVND (reference sequence). This CDR3 contains 18 residues. Trimming cost V 1 base and J 2 bases, with 15 bases left between them. The CDR3 region is CASSIGQGLTTGANVLTF. The DNA for the CDR3 is TGTGCCAGTAGTATAGGCCAGGGGCTTACGACTGGGGCCAACGTCCTGACTTTC.

This chain links TRBV5-1 with TRBJ1-1, with D unclear. Deletions cut 0 bases from V and 5 bases from J, with 23 bases between. CDR3 size: 18 residues. CDR1 is SGHRS and CDR2 is YFSETQ in the germline V gene. Here the CDR3 reads CASSLAGGRGGRWTEAFF. CDR3 nucleotides: TGCGCCAGCAGCTTGGCCGGAGGGAGAGGAGGTAGATGGACTGAAGCTTTCTTT. Full variable domain (remainder filled in from reference TRBV5-1 and TRBJ1-1): KAGVTQTPRYLIKTRGQQVTLSCSPISGHRSVSWYQQTPGQGLQFLFEYFSETQRNKGNFPGRFSGRQFSNSRSEMNVSTLELGDSALYLCASSLAGGRGGRWTEAFFGQGTRLTVV.

The CDR3 nucleotides read TGTGCCAGCAGTCGGCCTGGAGAGACCCAGTACTTC. Its translation: CASSRPGETQYF. This chain connects TRBV27 to TRBJ2-5; unclear D gene. From germline, CDR1 is MNHEY and CDR2 SMNVEV (reference sequence). With 5 bases removed from V and 4 bases from J, the gap between germline ends came to 8 bases. The CDR3 covers 12 residues.

This sequence joins TRBV29-1 and TRBJ2-3, with D maybe TRBD1 (5 bases). V lost 7 bases and J 4 bases, leaving 18 bases between the germline ends. CDR1 and CDR2 (germline): SQVTM, ANQGSEA. CDR3 length: 14 residues. CDR3 bases: TGCAGCGGCGGCGTTGCGACAGAACCAGATACGCAGTATTTT. It encodes CSGGVATEPDTQYF.